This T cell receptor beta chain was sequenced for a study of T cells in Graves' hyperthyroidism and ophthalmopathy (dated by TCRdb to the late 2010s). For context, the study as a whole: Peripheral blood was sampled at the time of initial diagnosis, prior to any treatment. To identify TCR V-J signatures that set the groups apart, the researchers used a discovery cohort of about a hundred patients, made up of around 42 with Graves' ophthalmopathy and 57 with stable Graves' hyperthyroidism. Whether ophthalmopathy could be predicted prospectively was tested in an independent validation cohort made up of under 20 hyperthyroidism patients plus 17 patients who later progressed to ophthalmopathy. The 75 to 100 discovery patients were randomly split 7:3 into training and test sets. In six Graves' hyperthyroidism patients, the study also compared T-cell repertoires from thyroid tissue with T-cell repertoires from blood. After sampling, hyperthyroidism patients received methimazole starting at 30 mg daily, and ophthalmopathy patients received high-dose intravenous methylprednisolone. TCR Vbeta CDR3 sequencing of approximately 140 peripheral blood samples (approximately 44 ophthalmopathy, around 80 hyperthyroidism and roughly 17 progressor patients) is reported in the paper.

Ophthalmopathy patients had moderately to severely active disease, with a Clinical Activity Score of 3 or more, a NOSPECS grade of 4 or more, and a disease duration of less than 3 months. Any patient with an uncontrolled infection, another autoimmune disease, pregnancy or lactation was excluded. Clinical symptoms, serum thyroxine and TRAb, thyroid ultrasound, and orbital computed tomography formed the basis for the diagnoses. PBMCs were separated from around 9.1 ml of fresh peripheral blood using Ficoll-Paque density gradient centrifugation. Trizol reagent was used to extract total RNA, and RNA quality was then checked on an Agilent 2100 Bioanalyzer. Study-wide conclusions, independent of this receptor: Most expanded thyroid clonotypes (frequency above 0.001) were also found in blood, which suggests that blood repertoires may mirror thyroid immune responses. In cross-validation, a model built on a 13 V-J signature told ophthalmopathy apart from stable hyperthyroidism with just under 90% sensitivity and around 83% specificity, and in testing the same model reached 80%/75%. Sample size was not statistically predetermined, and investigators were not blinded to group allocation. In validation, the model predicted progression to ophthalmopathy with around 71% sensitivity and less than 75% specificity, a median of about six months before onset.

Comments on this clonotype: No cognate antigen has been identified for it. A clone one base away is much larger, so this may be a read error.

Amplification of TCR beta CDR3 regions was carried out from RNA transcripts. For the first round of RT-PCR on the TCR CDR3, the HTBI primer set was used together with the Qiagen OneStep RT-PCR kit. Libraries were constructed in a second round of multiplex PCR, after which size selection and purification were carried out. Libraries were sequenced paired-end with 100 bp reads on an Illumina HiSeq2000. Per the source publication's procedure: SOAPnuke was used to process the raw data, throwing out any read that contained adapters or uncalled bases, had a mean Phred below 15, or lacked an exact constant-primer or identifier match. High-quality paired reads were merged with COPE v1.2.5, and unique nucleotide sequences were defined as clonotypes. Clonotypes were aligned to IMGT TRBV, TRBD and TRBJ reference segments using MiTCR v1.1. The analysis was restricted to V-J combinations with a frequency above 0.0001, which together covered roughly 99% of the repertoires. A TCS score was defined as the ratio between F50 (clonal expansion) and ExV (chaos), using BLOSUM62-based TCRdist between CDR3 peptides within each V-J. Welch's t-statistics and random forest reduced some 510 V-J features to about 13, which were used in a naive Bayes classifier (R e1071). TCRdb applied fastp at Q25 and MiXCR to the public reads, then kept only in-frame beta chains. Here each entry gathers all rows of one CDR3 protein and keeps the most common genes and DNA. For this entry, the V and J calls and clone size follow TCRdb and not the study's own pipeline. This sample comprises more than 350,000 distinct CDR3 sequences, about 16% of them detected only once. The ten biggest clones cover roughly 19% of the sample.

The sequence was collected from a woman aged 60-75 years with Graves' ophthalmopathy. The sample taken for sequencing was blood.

The CDR3 reads CASSVTGARGETQYF. The DNA sequence is TGTGCCAGCAGTGTGACAGGGGCGCGGGGCGAGACCCAGTACTTC. The chain employs TRBV6-4 and TRBJ2-5; a stretch of 8 junction bases matches TRBD1. Here V drops 4 bases and J drops 5 bases, and the junction holds 9 bases not matched to any gene. The CDR3 starts with the cysteine, ends with the phenylalanine, and has 15 residues. Of all the DNA, just the CDR3 is kept, 45 bases in frame from base 1. CDR1 and CDR2 (MRHNA, SNTAGT) derive from the germline V gene.